Sequencing of this T cell receptor beta chain was carried out in a study of T cell responses to AZD1222 COVID-19 vaccine (dated by TCRdb to about 2021). About the full investigation: AZD1222 recipients given second doses at about 4 weeks or at about 12 weeks were pooled, since spike-specific TCR depth and breadth were not found to differ between the two schedules. TCR sequencing covered some 250 trial participants: 200 to 220 given two doses of AZD1222 and 26 given two doses of MenACWY control vaccine. Trial participants were enrolled by age into subgroups of 18-55, 56-69 and 70-plus years, and around 150, 29 and 61 TCR-sequenced participants, respectively, were included in these subgroups.

The time point label, read with the paper, signifies: baseline before first vaccination. Vaccinee samples came from UK trials COV001 and COV002, including a single-blind randomized controlled phase 2/3 trial of AZD1222 (ChAdOx1 nCoV-19) in healthy adults. For TCRbeta chain sequencing, PBMC samples from trial participants were taken at day 0 and at day 28 after the second dose. Of note for this clone: What this receptor recognizes is not known. Base quality data are lacking; no much larger clone is found one base away.

The CDR3 regions of human TCRbeta chains were analyzed by immunosequencing. Turning to the authors' computational methods: Repertoire TCRs were checked for matches against a reference library of SARS-CoV-2-specific TCRs that had been generated using the MIRA antigen-specificity platform. Breadth was defined as the fraction of unique TCRs that were SARS-CoV-2-associated, and depth was defined as the fraction of total T cells that were SARS-CoV-2-associated. Using the MIRA data, each spike-specific TCR was mapped to the spike region that the TCR reacts to and placed in a CD4 or CD8 class. Log10-transformed breadth and depth values were compared by one-way ANOVA with Sidak's multiple comparisons tests. Imported from immuneACCESS, the table was reduced by TCRdb to in-frame sequences with V and J called. These copies leave out some clones; in studies compared against another copy, an unresolved V gene accounts for under half, and the cause of the remainder is not known. Clone size and the V and J calls come from that table; the DNA yielded D and trimming. Present in this sample are roughly 170,000 clones, 90% of which were seen just once. Less than 3% of the sample is in the top ten clones.

Results the study describes overall, beyond this receptor: Participants were mostly white British and included more females than males, and it was suggested by the authors that clonal diversity may have been underestimated. Epitopes outside the regions mutated in the B.1.351 and B.1.1.7 variants were reportedly recognized by nearly half of the unique spike-specific TCRs. After two AZD1222 doses, spike-specific TCR breadth and depth were significantly higher than at day 0 and than in MenACWY recipients. CD4 TCRs associated with the vaccine covered the entire spike protein, and the dominant responses were in regions 160-218 and 743-854. The 56-69-year group was small, and its depth increase did not reach significance, likely because of low power. Because no samples from the day 14 peak response were available, repertoires could be characterized only after the peak T cell response. Only five or six AZD1222 recipients were SARS-CoV-2 seropositive at baseline, limiting conclusions about previously exposed vaccinees.

CDR1 and CDR2, looked up from the germline V gene, are SGHTA and FQGNSA. Inclusive of the bounding cysteine and phenylalanine, the CDR3 is 14 residues long. Only the CDR3 region is kept as DNA, spanning 42 bases read in frame from base 1. The V end gives up 8 bases and the J end 2 bases, leaving 7 bases in the junction not matched to a gene. This clonotype originated in an adult in good health. The chain employs TRBV7-2 and TRBJ2-3; TRBD2 agrees with 7 junctional bases. The specimen was peripheral blood, collected on day 0 of AZD1222 vaccination. Here is the DNA: TGTGCCAGCGGCGCTAGCGGCTACACAGATACGCAGTATTTT. The translation is CASGASGYTDTQYF.